These 13 T cell receptor beta chains were all obtained from the same sample, sequenced in a study of Ad26.COV2.S vaccination and SARS-CoV-2 variants. Here immunoSEQ multiplex PCR was the method, and the copy in TCRdb shows in-frame clones only, minus some. The sample has 300,000 to 350,000 clones; 86% are singletons. Treatment of the sample: over 15 received Ad26.COV2.S at low or high dose, single or two shots; several received placebo; per-sample allocation not given. Repertoires come from day 63 after the first vaccine or placebo injection. The source material was peripheral blood, sampled in a trial of Ad26.COV2.S vaccine versus placebo. Every receptor here comes from a person aged 18-65 years who received the Ad26.COV2.S COVID-19 vaccine or a placebo.

The chain employs TRBV2 and TRBJ1-1; D is possibly TRBD1 (5 bases). Trimming pared 0 bases from V and 1 base from J, leaving 12 bases between. The length of the CDR3 is 16 residues. Per the germline V gene, CDR1 is SNHLY and CDR2 is FYNNEI. CDR3 nucleotides: TGTGCCAGCAGTGAAGCAGAGGGACTAGAGAACACTGAAGCTTTCTTT. Encoded protein: CASSEAEGLENTEAFF.

This chain links TRBV7-2 with TRBJ2-7; the D gene is possibly TRBD2 (6 bases). The CDR3 length is 17 residues. Trimming took 5 bases from V and 2 from J, leaving 22 bases between them. Germline assignment: CDR1 SGHTA and CDR2 FQGNSA. The CDR3 sequence is CASSTKPPGLGAYEQYF. In DNA, the CDR3 is TGTGCCAGCAGCACTAAGCCACCGGGACTGGGGGCCTACGAGCAGTACTTC.

The gene calls are TRBV24-1 and TRBJ2-3; TRBD1 matches 10 bases. The CDR3 runs 19 residues. V dropped 2 bases and J dropped 6; count of bases not matched to a gene: 16. Germline V gene data show CDR1 as KGHDR and CDR2 as SFDVKD. CDR3 residues: CATSDSSKSGTGVIDTQYF. CDR3 sequence (DNA): TGTGCCACCAGTGATTCTTCGAAATCCGGGACAGGGGTCATTGATACGCAGTATTTT.

This clone was observed a few times. The J gene is TRBJ1-1, the V gene TRBV12-3 or TRBV12-4; TRBD1 is a possible D gene (5 bases). The V and J ends lost 3 bases and 2 bases respectively, with 7 bases between them. The CDR3 contains 13 residues. The CDR3, as DNA: TGTGCCAGCAGTTTTACAGGAAACACTGAAGCTTTCTTT. It encodes CASSFTGNTEAFF.

V gene TRBV28 combines with J gene TRBJ1-2; 7 positions match TRBD1. The CDR3 contains 13 residues. V lost 8 bases, J lost 8 bases, and 11 bases stayed unmatched. The germline gives CDR1 MDHEN, CDR2 SYDVKM. DNA of the CDR3: TGTGCCAGCCTGGTGAGGGGGCGGGAGGGCTACACCTTC. It yields the protein CASLVRGREGYTF.

This chain connects TRBV5-4 to TRBJ2-7; TRBD1 might be the D (6 bases). Trimming took off 4 bases at V and 2 bases at J, with 7 bases between the two ends. Germline V CDR1 and CDR2: SGHNT, YYREEE (reference sequence). This CDR3 contains 12 residues. Here the CDR3 DNA reads TGTGCCAGCAGCCGGGACACCTACGAGCAGTACTTC. This gives the protein CASSRDTYEQYF.

V and J are TRBV11-2 and TRBJ2-7; tentative D call: TRBD2 (6 bases). The CDR3 has 15 residues. Germline V gene lookup returns CDR1 SGHAT and CDR2 FQNNGV. With 5 bases removed from V and 0 bases from J, the gap between germline ends came to 14 bases. This chain's CDR3 is CASSKDYRLSYEQYF. The CDR3 DNA follows: TGTGCCAGCAGCAAGGACTATCGACTCTCCTACGAGCAGTACTTC. Combining the CDR3 with reference TRBV11-2 and TRBJ2-7 gives the whole variable domain EAGVAQSPRYKIIEKRQSVAFWCNPISGHATLYWYQQILGQGPKLLIQFQNNGVVDDSQLPKDRFSAERLKGVDSTLKIQPAKLEDSAVYLCASSKDYRLSYEQYFGPGTRLTVT.

The V call is TRBV7-2, the J call TRBJ2-3; the D is unclear. Trimming pared 7 bases from V and 1 base from J, leaving 15 bases between. CDR3 length equals 15 residues. Germline assignment: CDR1 SGHTA and CDR2 FQGNSA. For the CDR3, the DNA is TGTGCCAGCACCCTTACCCCCCTACGCACAGATACGCAGTATTTT. Its translation: CASTLTPLRTDTQYF.

The chain joins TRBV28 to TRBJ2-3, with D possibly being TRBD1 (5 bases). The ends were cut back, 5 bases at V and 4 bases at J, with 13 bases in the middle. Germline V CDR1 and CDR2: MDHEN, SYDVKM. The CDR3 consists of 14 residues. CDR3 bases: TGTGCCAGCAGTCCAAGGAAGGGGCCAGATACGCAGTATTTT. Protein: CASSPRKGPDTQYF.

CDR3 sequence (DNA): TGTGCCAGCTCACCATCGGGACAGGGACTTAGAAACACTGAAGCTTTCTTT. Residues: CASSPSGQGLRNTEAFF. The chain joins TRBV18 to TRBJ1-1, with TRBD1 matching over 9 bases. The germline gives CDR1 KGHSH, CDR2 LQKENI. CDR3 length equals 17 residues. The trim removed 2 bases at V and 2 bases at J, leaving 9 bases unmatched.

The chain combines TRBV11-2 with TRBJ2-6; TRBD2 agrees at 7 bases. V was pared by 1 base and J by 1 base, with 7 bases of the junction left unmatched. The germline V gene has CDR1 SGHAT and CDR2 FQNNGV. The CDR3 extends over 18 amino acids. DNA of the CDR3: TGTGCCAGCAGCTTAGGGGGAGGGTTTGGATCTGGGGCCAACGTCCTGACTTTC. Translated, it gives CASSLGGGFGSGANVLTF.

The chain employs TRBV11-2 and TRBJ1-1; 7 positions agree with TRBD1. The J segment lost 6 bases and the V segment lost 4 bases, leaving 8 bases of the junction unmatched. Looked up from germline, CDR1 is SGHAT and CDR2 is FQNNGV. The CDR3 is 14 residues long. CDR3 residues: CASSSQGGEAEAFF. CDR3 DNA: TGTGCCAGCAGCTCCCAGGGGGGGGAAGCTGAAGCTTTCTTT.

The chain links TRBV4-3 to TRBJ2-1; 9 bases map to TRBD1. After removal of 1 base from V and 8 bases from J, the junction contained 3 bases not matched to a gene. Germline V lookup: CDR1 LGHNA, CDR2 YSLEER. This CDR3 spans 14 amino acids. The CDR3 region is CASSQAQGAHEQFF. CDR3 DNA: TGCGCCAGCAGCCAAGCACAGGGGGCCCATGAGCAGTTCTTC.